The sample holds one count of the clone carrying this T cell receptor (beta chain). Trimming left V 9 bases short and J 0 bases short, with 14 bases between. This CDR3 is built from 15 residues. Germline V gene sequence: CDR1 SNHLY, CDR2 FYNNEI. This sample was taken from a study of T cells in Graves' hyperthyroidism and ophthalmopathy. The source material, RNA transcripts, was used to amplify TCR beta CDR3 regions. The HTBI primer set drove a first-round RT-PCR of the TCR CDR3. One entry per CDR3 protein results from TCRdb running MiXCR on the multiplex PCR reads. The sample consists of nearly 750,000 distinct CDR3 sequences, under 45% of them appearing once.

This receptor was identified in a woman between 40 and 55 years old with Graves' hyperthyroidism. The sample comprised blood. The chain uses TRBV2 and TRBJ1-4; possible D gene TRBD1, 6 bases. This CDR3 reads CASPVQGATNEKLFF. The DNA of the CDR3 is TGTGCCAGTCCGGTACAGGGTGCAACTAATGAAAAACTGTTTTTT.